The entry below gives a single TCR beta chain sequence along with its context. Its specific antigen is unknown. Base qualities are not provided; no much larger clone lies one nucleotide away. Participants in the prospective study were aged roughly 18 to 90 years, lived in 20 to 30 United States geographic areas, and enrolled through a virtual design. In the prospective study, participants were assigned to cohorts based on the clinical history participants reported in a screening survey and a study questionnaire. A participant counted as exposed if, within 2 weeks of entering the study, that participant had been in contact with someone who had a PCR-confirmed or clinician-diagnosed COVID-19 case. In the prospective study, whole blood, serum and a nasopharyngeal or oropharyngeal swab were collected from each participant by mobile phlebotomists. Prospective study participants could optionally give additional blood draws and questionnaires over an approximately two-month period. Before DNA extraction, prospective study blood samples were shipped either frozen or at room temperature.

V has 2 bases trimmed and J has 4 bases trimmed; junction bases matching no gene number 13. Per the germline V gene, MDHEN is the CDR1 and SYDVKM is the CDR2. The CDR3 covers 17 residues, taking in both the cysteine and the phenylalanine. Only the CDR3 DNA is retained, 51 bases long and in frame from the first base. TCRbeta CDR3 regions were amplified from genomic DNA by means of the immunoSEQ Assay, a bias-controlled multiplex PCR. The study's processing was this. Within the assay, amplification of reference gene primers was used to estimate how many nucleated cells each sample contained. Sequence reads were collapsed and filtered to measure the absolute abundance of every unique TCRbeta CDR3 rearrangement. Productive Simpson clonality was computed per sample as the square root of Simpson's diversity index over productive rearrangements. The table comes from immuneACCESS by way of TCRdb, which keeps in-frame sequences with V and J called. Part of the clones is missing from these tables; in studies checked, under half for an unresolved V gene and the rest for unknown reasons. The V and J calls and the clone size are those of that table, but D and trimming were determined from the DNA. This sample has 250,000 or so clones in its table, and approximately 90% of those were observed once. Of the sample, about 3% falls within the top ten clones.

The sample originates from a study of blood T cell repertoires in COVID-19 (TCRdb year 2020). Describing the broader study: Samples from collaborators originated in the United States, Italy and Spain and spanned both the acute and convalescent phases of COVID-19. The material from the prospective study consisted of cDNA or gDNA derived from T cells, B-cell-depleted T cells, or PBMCs. The repertoires were released in a freely available public database meant as a resource for research on the immune response to SARS-CoV-2. The dataset comprised deeply sampled blood TCRbeta repertoires from subjects exposed to, actively infected with, or recovered from COVID-19. Where available, HLA class I and class II types were taken from metadata supplied by the sample provider and were not determined by assay-based typing. The samples were drawn from the first 160 participants of the ongoing ImmuneRACE study and from 950 to 1,500 subjects provided by 6 global collaborators. The sample metadata nearly always contained a de-identified subject ID, COVID-19 status, age in years and sex. On the study overall, not on this receptor specifically: Clinical and demographic metadata were provided uncurated, with the amount varying by source and participant.

The chain is assembled from TRBV28 and TRBJ1-2, with TRBD1 matching 7 junction bases. The TCR was taken from a man aged 35 to 55 who had been exposed to COVID-19. Sequencing was carried out using PBMCs or T cells enriched from blood (not recorded which). The nucleotides are TGTGCCAGCAGTTTACCGGGCAGGGGGGTGTCGGTCTATGGCTACACCTTC. It codes for CASSLPGRGVSVYGYTF.